Shown below are 10 T cell receptor beta chains from a single sample sequenced in a study of blood T cells in healthy people across ages. Together with a sample-barcoded 5' primer, a J-beta primer mix was included in a second PCR lasting roughly 6 to 12 cycles. One entry per CDR3 protein, called by TCRdb with MiXCR from the 5' RACE reads. The sample consists of over 600,000 distinct CDR3 sequences, roughly three fifths of them appearing once. The sequencing input was blood. These receptors were obtained from a man aged 35 to 55 in good health.

This clonotype was seen repeatedly, ten times or more. The genes are TRBV10-2 and TRBJ2-3, with D hard to call. CDR3 length: 12 residues. V dropped 4 bases and J dropped 6 bases, with 8 bases sitting between them. CDR1 WSHSY and CDR2 SAAADI come from the germline V gene. The CDR3 region has the DNA TGCGCCAGCAGTGCCACCTCCGATACGCAGTATTTT. Translating gives CASSATSDTQYF.

There are a few counts of this clonotype. The chain has TRBV20-1 and TRBJ2-7, with D possibly matching TRBD1 (5 bases). The CDR3 loop spans 13 amino acids. The V end was cut by 2 bases, the J end by 2 bases, with 10 bases between. Per the germline V gene, CDR1 is DFQATT and CDR2 is SNEGSKA (reference sequence). CDR3 bases: TGCAGTGCTAGATCGACAGTAACCTACGAGCAGTACTTC. Its protein is CSARSTVTYEQYF.

As to this clonotype: A junction boundary mismatches the germline segment, possibly from a read error. The V gene is TRBV14, the J gene TRBJ1-6; 7 nucleotides agree with TRBD1. Germline values: CDR1 SGHDN, CDR2 FVKESK. The CDR3 sequence is 15 residues long. This CDR3 reads CASNQDGTASSPLHF. The CDR3 DNA reads as TGTGCCAGCAACCAAGACGGGACAGCTTCTTCACCCCTCCACTTT.

This clonotype was detected only a few times. J is TRBJ2-3 and V is TRBV10-3; a weak D match, TRBD2 (6 bases). This CDR3 has 11 amino acids. Germline lookup yields CDR1 ENHRY and CDR2 SYGVKD. Trimming removed 6 bases from V and 6 bases from J, with 7 bases in between. This CDR3 reads CAISGGDTQYF. CDR3 sequence (DNA): TGTGCCATCAGCGGAGGGGATACGCAGTATTTT.

The genes are TRBV3-1 and TRBJ1-1; D gene unclear. The germline CDR1 and CDR2 sequences are LGHDT and YNNKEL (reference sequence). Trimming cost V 2 bases and J 11 bases, with 9 bases left between them. This CDR3 comprises 11 residues. CDR3 residues: CASSQTPRAFF. The DNA of the CDR3 is TGTGCCAGCAGCCAAACGCCACGGGCTTTCTTT.

The CDR3 DNA reads TGTGCCAGCAGCTTGCATACCGAGCAGTACTTC. The encoded protein is CASSLHTEQYF. The chain is built from TRBV5-6 and TRBJ2-5; no clear D gene. The assigned J gene may be wrong: the sequence end matches TRBJ2-7 better. In germline, CDR1 is SGHDT, CDR2 YYEEEE. The CDR3 sequence is 11 residues long.

This clonotype was observed a few times. The V call is TRBV7-2, the J call TRBJ1-6; the D is unclear. This CDR3 comprises 14 residues. Trimming removed 11 bases at V and 3 bases at J, with 14 bases between. Germline loops: CDR1 SGHTA, CDR2 FQGNSA. CDR3 nucleotides: TGTGCCGTGCCCCGGACGGACTATAATTCACCCCTCCACTTT. Protein sequence: CAVPRTDYNSPLHF. The entire variable domain, with the rest obtained from reference TRBV7-2 and TRBJ1-6, is as follows: GAGVSQSPSNKVTEKGKDVELRCDPISGHTALYWYRQSLGQGLEFLIYFQGNSAPDKSGLPSDRFSAERTGGSVSTLTIQRTQQEDSAVYLCAVPRTDYNSPLHFGNGTRLTVT.

The chain employs TRBV20-1 and TRBJ2-6; possibly TRBD2 for D (6 bases). This CDR3 comprises 14 residues. Trimming shortened V by 0 bases and J by 3 bases, and 6 bases separated the two germline ends. CDR1 is DFQATT and CDR2 is SNEGSKA in the germline V gene (reference sequence). This CDR3 is CSAREGGGANVLTF. Here the CDR3 DNA reads TGCAGTGCTAGAGAGGGAGGTGGGGCCAACGTCCTGACTTTC.

The chain has TRBV27 and TRBJ2-7, with 12 bases fitting TRBD2. Trimming removed 4 bases from V and 4 bases from J; junction bases left unmatched: 8. This CDR3 region has 16 residues. Germline CDR1 MNHEY, CDR2 SMNVEV (reference sequence). CDR3 bases: TGTGCCAGCAGTTCGACTAGCGGGAGTATTGAGTACGAGCAGTACTTC. Translating gives CASSSTSGSIEYEQYF.

V usage is TRBV29-1 and J usage is TRBJ2-3; 10 nucleotides match TRBD2. Germline values: CDR1 SQVTM, CDR2 ANQGSEA. Unmatched junction bases numbered 6, after V lost 4 bases and J lost 5 bases. The CDR3 runs 14 residues. The CDR3 here is CSVATSGVEDTQYF. In DNA, the CDR3 is TGCAGCGTTGCTACTAGCGGGGTGGAAGATACGCAGTATTTT.